This entry lists 9 T cell receptor beta chains sequenced from one sample in a study of early stage breast cancer tumors. Repertoires were generated with immunoSEQ multiplex PCR, while TCRdb's copy carries only in-frame clones and drops some. Here the sample spans 30,000 to 35,000 clones, roughly 81% being singletons. Sequenced material: blood. These receptors all come from a person aged 40-50 years with breast cancer.

The J gene is TRBJ2-6, the V gene TRBV18; the D is unclear. V was clipped by 1 base and J by 0 bases, with 4 bases between them. The CDR3 covers 15 residues. The germline CDR1 and CDR2 sequences are KGHSH and LQKENI. The chain's CDR3 is CASSPQVSGANVLTF. DNA of the CDR3: TGTGCCAGCTCACCACAAGTCTCTGGGGCCAACGTCCTGACTTTC.

The gene calls are TRBV4-3 and TRBJ2-5, with D uncertain. The CDR3 has 15 amino acids. The germline V and J ends were trimmed by 5 bases and 2 bases, with 15 bases remaining between them. Germline-derived CDR1 and CDR2 are LGHNA and YSLEER. The CDR3: CASSLASGPQETQYF. CDR3 bases: TGCGCCAGCAGCTTGGCGTCAGGTCCGCAAGAGACCCAGTACTTC.

The chain employs TRBV19 and TRBJ1-4; 7 nucleotides align to TRBD1. Germline-derived CDR1 and CDR2 are LNHDA and SQIVND (reference sequence). With 7 bases clipped from V and 7 bases from J, the junction kept 12 bases outside the gene matches. There are 15 residues in the CDR3. CDR3 in DNA: TGTGCCAGTATGGGACCCCCGACAGGGACTGAAAAACTGTTTTTT. It is translated as CASMGPPTGTEKLFF.

The rearrangement links TRBV7-2 to TRBJ1-3; D is possibly TRBD1 (5 bases). Between the trimmed V and J ends, which lost 10 bases and 3 bases, there was a span of 16 bases. Germline CDR1 and CDR2: SGHTA and FQGNSA. The CDR3 covers 14 residues. CDR3 DNA: TGTGCCACAGACTCGGGCAGGGATGGAAACACCATATATTTT. This sequence encodes CATDSGRDGNTIYF.

This chain links TRBV7-2 with TRBJ1-3; 7 positions match TRBD1. CDR1 SGHTA and CDR2 FQGNSA come from the germline V gene. The junction had 11 bases not matched to a gene; V was cut back by 5 bases and J by 4 bases. CDR3 size: 16 residues. DNA of the CDR3: TGTGCCAGCAGCCCCCAGGGGGGGGCGGGAGGAAACACCATATATTTT. Translated, it gives CASSPQGGAGGNTIYF.

The rearrangement uses TRBV30 and TRBJ2-5, with D maybe TRBD2 (5 bases). Trimming removed 4 bases from V and 4 bases from J, with 13 bases in between. The CDR3 totals 13 residues. Per germline, CDR1 GTSNPN and CDR2 SVGIG (reference sequence). The CDR3 DNA sequence: TGTGCCTGGACGGCCGGACTTGGAGAGACCCAGTACTTC. It encodes CAWTAGLGETQYF. Complete variable domain (other parts from reference TRBV30 and TRBJ2-5): SQTIHQWPATLVQPVGSPLSLECTVEGTSNPNLYWYRQAAGRGLQLLFYSVGIGQISSEVPQNLSASRPQDRQFILSSKKLLLSDSGFYLCAWTAGLGETQYFGPGTRLLVL.

V gene TRBV28 combines with J gene TRBJ1-5; 8 positions agree with TRBD1. V was clipped by 2 bases and J by 2 bases; unmatched bases: 11. Germline CDR1 is MDHEN and CDR2 is SYDVKM. CDR3 length: 18 residues. This chain's CDR3 is CASSLQGAGFAGNQPQHF. Here the CDR3 DNA reads TGTGCCAGCAGTTTACAGGGGGCAGGATTCGCTGGCAATCAGCCCCAGCATTTT.

This chain uses TRBV19 with TRBJ2-1; 10 positions agree with TRBD2. CDR3 size: 16 residues. Germline CDR1 LNHDA, CDR2 SQIVND (reference sequence). The trim removed 3 bases at V and 5 bases at J, leaving 7 bases unmatched. The DNA of the CDR3 is TGTGCCAGTAGTATTTCTAGCGGGAGTGGAGACAATGAGCAGTTCTTC. Its translation is CASSISSGSGDNEQFF.

V is TRBV7-9 and J is TRBJ2-6, with 7 bases lining up with TRBD1. This CDR3 has 18 amino acids. The V and J ends lost 1 base and 1 base, in that order; junction bases with no gene match: 7. Germline V CDR1 and CDR2: SEHNR, FQNEAQ (reference sequence). CDR3 nucleotides: TGTGCCAGCAGCTTAGGCAGGGGGTCGGTGTCTGGGGCCAACGTCCTGACTTTC. Its protein is CASSLGRGSVSGANVLTF. Drawing the rest from reference TRBV7-9 and TRBJ2-6, the complete variable domain is DTGVSQNPRHKITKRGQNVTFRCDPISEHNRLYWYRQTLGQGPEFLTYFQNEAQLEKSRLLSDRFSAERPKGSFSTLEIQRTEQGDSAMYLCASSLGRGSVSGANVLTFGAGSRLTVL.